The present entry profiles one TCR beta chain with its context. Its antigen remains unidentified. None of the patients had undergone any treatment ahead of thyroid surgery. This sample is drawn from a study of metastatic and nonmetastatic thyroid tumors. Background on the study: Comparative analysis of repertoires was undertaken across blood and tumor or nodule tissue obtained from malignant and benign thyroid patients.

In the study's own analysis: Clinicopathological groups differed in CDR3, with these differences serving to build a distant-metastasis classifier for papillary thyroid cancer. TCRdb reanalyzed the PCR reads with MiXCR. TCRdb, rather than the study authors, made the V and J calls. The top ten hold 20% to 25% of the sample, which has more than 10,000 clones, around 25% seen once. Whole-study results and caveats: Reported TCR beta diversity, measured in blood and tumor, was significantly higher for malignant thyroid tumors than for benign nodules.

The specimen was adjacent normal tissue. The clonotype originates from a male donor with papillary thyroid cancer or a benign thyroid nodule (not recorded which). Some clones in this sample may be carry-over from other donors' samples.

The CDR3 DNA reads as TGTGCCAGCAGTGAAACGAGGGGGTATGGAAACACCATATATTTT. Protein sequence: CASSETRGYGNTIYF. This chain uses TRBV6-1 with TRBJ1-3; a weak D match, TRBD1 (6 bases). Trimming removed 2 bases from V and 3 bases from J, with 11 bases in between. The CDR3 has 15 amino acids. Germline loops: CDR1 MNHNS, CDR2 SASEGT.